This T cell receptor (beta chain) stems from a study of regulatory T cells in long-lasting Graves disease (dated by TCRdb to about 2021). Study-level background: Antithyroid drugs had been taken for less than 3 months by newly diagnosed Graves' disease patients. A total of about 33 samples underwent TCR sequencing: around 13 from persistent and approximately 20 from newly diagnosed Graves' disease patients. Patients with persistent Graves' disease were compared with patients with newly diagnosed Graves' disease using TCR sequencing and RNA sequencing of peripheral blood. The study was conducted in China and was registered as a clinical trial.

Many counts were recorded for this clonotype. It has no known antigen specificity. No clone much larger than this one lies a single base away; base qualities are absent. The library relied on multiplex PCR. TCRdb records Illumina HiSeq 4000 as the sequencer. TCR beta libraries were built with iRepertoire HTBI primers and Arm-PCR amplification of CDR3 regions. Gel purification was performed on PCR products prior to sequencing. In the paper's pipeline: Gene usage analysis of CDR3 amino acid clonotypes used the approximately 62 TRBV and 14 to 15 TRBJ segments found across samples. Filtered high-quality paired reads were merged into contigs using COPE and FqMerger. BLAST was used to align contigs to the IMGT TRBV, TRBD and TRBJ reference genes, and CDR3 was defined following IMGT. Clonotypes above 0.1% frequency were classified as highly expanded clones. Repertoire diversity was measured by Shannon entropy, and V-J evenness by the Gini coefficient. A clonotype found in more than one individual was treated as public. The public sequencing data were trimmed at Q25 with fastp and processed into clonotypes with MiXCR by TCRdb, which kept only in-frame beta chains. Rows matching on CDR3 protein sequence are summarized as one entry with the most common DNA and genes. The V and J calls here are based on TCRdb, not the publication. This sample is represented by roughly 420,000 distinct CDR3 sequences; over 15% of them were singletons. About 23% of the sample is held by the ten biggest clonotypes.

According to the germline V gene, CDR1 reads SGHTA and CDR2 reads FQGNSA. Trimming takes 4 bases off V and 5 bases off J; junction bases not matched to a gene: 4. Including the terminal cysteine and phenylalanine, the CDR3 comprises 14 residues. The DNA shown is the 42-base CDR3, in frame from base 1. Per the publication, the time point label means: newly diagnosed GD, antithyroid drugs for less than 3 months. RNA was extracted from PBMCs in TRIzol for both TCR sequencing and RNA sequencing. Graves' disease was diagnosed according to American Thyroid Association guidelines. Patients were recruited from an endocrinology department in Xi'an, China. Each patient gave approximately 9.7 milliliters of peripheral blood, collected in an EDTA anticoagulant tube. PBMCs were isolated by Ficoll Paque Plus density gradient separation without further T cell sorting. RNA quality was checked with an Agilent 2100 Bioanalyzer and agarose gel, and concentration with a NanoDrop 2000.

Findings and caveats that apply to the study as a whole: Only the TCR beta chain was sequenced and analyzed. The study examined only peripheral blood because the primary lesion, thyroid tissue, could not be accessed. Compared with newly diagnosed patients, persistent Graves' disease patients had lower TCR Shannon entropy and fewer highly expanded clones, which suggests clonal expansion. Preferential use of TRBV28, TRBJ1-2 and TRBJ2-5 was observed in persistent disease, whereas TRBV20-1 and TRBJ2-1 were favored in newly diagnosed disease. The authors acknowledged the small sample size as a limitation that may reduce accuracy. Patients with persistent disease shared more public clonotypes (over 2,500) than newly diagnosed patients did (approximately 990).

These data were also filed under a second study, of T cells in Graves' hyperthyroidism and ophthalmopathy. The second study, in turn, reports: Stable Graves' hyperthyroidism was defined as the absence of progression to ophthalmopathy over 18 months of follow-up. Hyperthyroidism patients were newly diagnosed, with disease duration under 2 months, and aged 18 to 65 years. The study excluded patients with uncontrolled infections, other autoimmune diseases, pregnancy or lactation. Clinical symptoms, serum thyroxine and TRAb, thyroid ultrasound, and orbital computed tomography formed the basis for the diagnoses. A first-round RT-PCR of the TCR CDR3 used the HTBI primer set with the Qiagen OneStep RT-PCR kit. Most expanded thyroid clonotypes (frequency above 0.001) were also detected in blood, suggesting blood repertoires may reflect thyroid immune responses. In cross-validation, a model built on a 13 V-J signature told ophthalmopathy apart from stable hyperthyroidism with less than 90% sensitivity and around 83% specificity, and in testing the same model reached 80%/75%. In validation, the model predicted progression to ophthalmopathy with around 71% sensitivity and 72% to 85% specificity, a median of about 6 months before onset. To identify TCR V-J signatures that set the groups apart, the researchers used a discovery cohort of 100 patients, made up of some 41 with Graves' ophthalmopathy and 55 to 65 with stable Graves' hyperthyroidism. Prospective prediction of ophthalmopathy was tested in an independent validation cohort of fewer than 20 hyperthyroidism patients and approximately 17 patients who later progressed to ophthalmopathy. The 90 to 100 discovery patients were randomly divided into training and test sets at a 7:3 ratio. The study also compared thyroid tissue and blood T-cell repertoires from roughly six Graves' hyperthyroidism patients. After blood sampling, hyperthyroidism patients were treated with methimazole at a starting dose of 30 mg daily, and ophthalmopathy patients were treated with high-dose intravenous methylprednisolone. Libraries were constructed in a second round of multiplex PCR, after which size selection and purification were carried out. The libraries were sequenced on an Illumina HiSeq2000 using paired-end 100 bp reads. SOAPnuke was used to process the raw data, with reads discarded if the reads contained adapters or uncalled bases, had a mean Phred below 15, or lacked an exact constant-primer or identifier match. High-quality paired reads were merged using COPE v1.2.5, and each unique nucleotide sequence was defined as a clonotype. MiTCR v1.1 was used to align clonotypes to the IMGT TRBV, TRBD and TRBJ reference segments. The analysis was restricted to V-J combinations with a frequency above 0.0001, which together covered just over 99% of the repertoires. The TCS score was defined as F50 (clonal expansion) divided by E x V (chaos), with BLOSUM62-based TCRdist calculated between CDR3 peptides within each V-J. Welch's t-statistics and random forest reduced fewer than 600 V-J features to 10 to 15, which were used in a naive Bayes classifier (R e1071). No statistical method was used to set the sample size in advance, and investigators knew the group allocation. According to the paper, TCR Vbeta CDR3 sequencing was carried out on 135 peripheral blood samples, which came from 40 to 45 ophthalmopathy, approximately 78 hyperthyroidism and roughly 17 progressor patients.

The TCR originated in a woman aged 18-29 years with Graves disease. Donor details come from another sample of the same person, matched by shared clones. Material: peripheral blood mononuclear cells (PBMCs), obtained at new diagnosis, from a patient treated with antithyroid drugs. Rearrangement joined TRBV7-2 to TRBJ2-7; TRBD1 matches 11 bases in the middle. The CDR3 reads as follows: CASSSGQGGHEQYF. The nucleotide sequence is TGTGCCAGCAGCTCGGGACAGGGGGGGCACGAGCAGTACTTC.